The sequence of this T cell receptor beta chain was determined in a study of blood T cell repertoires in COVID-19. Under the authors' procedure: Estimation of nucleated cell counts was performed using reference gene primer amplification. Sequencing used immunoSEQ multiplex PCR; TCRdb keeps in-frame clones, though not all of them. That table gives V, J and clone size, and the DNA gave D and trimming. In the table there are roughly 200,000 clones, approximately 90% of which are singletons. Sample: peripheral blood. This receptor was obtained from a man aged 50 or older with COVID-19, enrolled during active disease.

The CDR3 DNA reads TGTGCCACGAAGACAGGGGAGCCCTACGAGCAGTACTTC. This gives the protein CATKTGEPYEQYF. The chain uses TRBV10-3 and TRBJ2-7, with 8 nucleotides matching TRBD1. V lost 10 bases to trimming and J lost 2 bases; unmatched junction nucleotides: 7. Germline V CDR1 and CDR2: ENHRY, SYGVKD. This CDR3 has 13 residues.